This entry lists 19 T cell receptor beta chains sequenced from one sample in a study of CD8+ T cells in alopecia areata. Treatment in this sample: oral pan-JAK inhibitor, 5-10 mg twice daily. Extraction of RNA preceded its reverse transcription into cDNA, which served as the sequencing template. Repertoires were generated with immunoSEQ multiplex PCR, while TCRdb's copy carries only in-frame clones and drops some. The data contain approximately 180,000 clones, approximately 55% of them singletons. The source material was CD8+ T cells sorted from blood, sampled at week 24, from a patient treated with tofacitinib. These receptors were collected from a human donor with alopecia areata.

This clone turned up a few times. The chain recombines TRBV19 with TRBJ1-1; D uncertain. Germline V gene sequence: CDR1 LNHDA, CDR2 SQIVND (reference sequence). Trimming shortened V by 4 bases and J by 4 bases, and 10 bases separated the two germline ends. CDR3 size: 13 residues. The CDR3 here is CASSSGGSTEAFF. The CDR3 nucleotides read TGTGCCAGTAGTAGTGGAGGGAGCACTGAAGCTTTCTTT.

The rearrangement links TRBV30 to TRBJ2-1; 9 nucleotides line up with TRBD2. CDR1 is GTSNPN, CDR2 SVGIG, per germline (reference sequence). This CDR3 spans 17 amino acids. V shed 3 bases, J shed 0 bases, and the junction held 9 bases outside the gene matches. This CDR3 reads CAWRLAGTLSSYNEQFF. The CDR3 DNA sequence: TGTGCCTGGAGGCTAGCGGGGACTTTAAGCTCCTACAATGAGCAGTTCTTC.

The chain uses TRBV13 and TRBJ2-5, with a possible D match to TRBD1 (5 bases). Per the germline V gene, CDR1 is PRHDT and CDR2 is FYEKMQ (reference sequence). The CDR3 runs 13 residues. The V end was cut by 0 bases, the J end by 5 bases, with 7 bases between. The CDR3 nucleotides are TGTGCCAGCAGCTTAGGCCACAGGGAGACCCAGTACTTC. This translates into CASSLGHRETQYF.

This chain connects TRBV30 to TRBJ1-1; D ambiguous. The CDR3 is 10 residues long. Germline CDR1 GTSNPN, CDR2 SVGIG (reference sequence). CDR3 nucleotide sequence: TGTCTAGGAATAGACACTGAAGCTTTCTTT. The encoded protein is CLGIDTEAFF.

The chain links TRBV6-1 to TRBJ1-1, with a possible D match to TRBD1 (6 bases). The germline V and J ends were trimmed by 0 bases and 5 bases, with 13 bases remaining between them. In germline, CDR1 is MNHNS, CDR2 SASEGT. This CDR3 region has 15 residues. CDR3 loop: CASSEAGWGPTEAFF. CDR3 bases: TGTGCCAGCAGTGAAGCGGGTTGGGGGCCTACTGAAGCTTTCTTT.

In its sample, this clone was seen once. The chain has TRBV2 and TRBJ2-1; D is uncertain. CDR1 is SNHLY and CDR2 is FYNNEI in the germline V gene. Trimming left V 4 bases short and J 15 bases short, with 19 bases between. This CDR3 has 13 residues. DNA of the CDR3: TGTGCCAGCAGTGCAGAGACTCGGGCCGACGGGTTCTTC. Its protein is CASSAETRADGFF.

CDR3: CAWKGQGDYGYTF. In DNA form, the CDR3 reads TGTGCCTGGAAAGGACAGGGGGACTATGGCTACACCTTC. This chain joins TRBV30 and TRBJ1-2, with 10 bases that match TRBD1. Germline trimming cut 4 bases from V and 3 bases from J; bases unmatched to any gene: 2. Germline-derived CDR1 and CDR2 are GTSNPN and SVGIG (reference sequence). This CDR3 contains 13 residues.

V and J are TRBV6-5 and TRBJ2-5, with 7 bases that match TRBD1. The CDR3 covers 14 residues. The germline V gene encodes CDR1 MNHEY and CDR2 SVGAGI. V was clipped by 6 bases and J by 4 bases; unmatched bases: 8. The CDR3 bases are TGTGCCAGCAGACCAACAGGGGTCGGAGAGACCCAGTACTTC. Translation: CASRPTGVGETQYF.

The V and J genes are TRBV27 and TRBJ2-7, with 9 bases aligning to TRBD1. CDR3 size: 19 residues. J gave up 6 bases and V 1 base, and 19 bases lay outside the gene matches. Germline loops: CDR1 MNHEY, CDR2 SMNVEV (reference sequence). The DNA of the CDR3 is TGTGCCAGCAGTTTATTCTCGCCCCCCGGGACAGGGAAGGAGGGCGAGCAGTACTTC. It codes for CASSLFSPPGTGKEGEQYF.

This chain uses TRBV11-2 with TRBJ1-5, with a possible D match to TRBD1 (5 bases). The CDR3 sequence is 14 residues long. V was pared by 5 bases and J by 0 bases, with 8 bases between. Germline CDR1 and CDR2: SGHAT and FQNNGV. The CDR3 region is CASSAGGSNQPQHF. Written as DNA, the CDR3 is TGTGCCAGCAGCGCTGGGGGTAGCAATCAGCCCCAGCATTTT.

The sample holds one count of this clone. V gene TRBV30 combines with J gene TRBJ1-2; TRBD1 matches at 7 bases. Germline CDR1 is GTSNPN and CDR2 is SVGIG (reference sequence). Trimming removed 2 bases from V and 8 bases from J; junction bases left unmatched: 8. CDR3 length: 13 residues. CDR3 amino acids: CAWSIQGGDGYTF. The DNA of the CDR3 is TGTGCCTGGAGTATCCAGGGGGGCGACGGCTACACCTTC. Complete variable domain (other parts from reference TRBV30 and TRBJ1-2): SQTIHQWPATLVQPVGSPLSLECTVEGTSNPNLYWYRQAAGRGLQLLFYSVGIGQISSEVPQNLSASRPQDRQFILSSKKLLLSDSGFYLCAWSIQGGDGYTFGSGTRLTVV.

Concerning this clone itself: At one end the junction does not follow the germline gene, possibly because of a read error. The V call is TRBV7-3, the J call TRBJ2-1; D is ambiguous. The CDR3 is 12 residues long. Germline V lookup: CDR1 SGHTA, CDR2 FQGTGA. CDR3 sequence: CASSLTGNEQFF. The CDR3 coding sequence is TGTGCCAGCAGCCTAACTGGGAATGAGCAGTTCTTC.

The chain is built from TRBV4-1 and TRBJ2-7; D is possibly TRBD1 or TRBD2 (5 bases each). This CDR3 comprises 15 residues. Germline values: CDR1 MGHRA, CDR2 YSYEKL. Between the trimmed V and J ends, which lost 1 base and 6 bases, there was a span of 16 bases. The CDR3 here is CASSQVGGRVFEQYF. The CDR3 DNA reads TGCGCCAGCAGCCAAGTTGGGGGTCGAGTGTTCGAGCAGTACTTC.

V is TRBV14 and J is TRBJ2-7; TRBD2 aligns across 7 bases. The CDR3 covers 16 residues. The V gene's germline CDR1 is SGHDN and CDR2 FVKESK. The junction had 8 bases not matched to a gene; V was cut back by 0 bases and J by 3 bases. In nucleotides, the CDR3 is TGTGCCAGCAGCCAAGATTATGCTAGCGGTAACTACGAGCAGTACTTC. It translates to CASSQDYASGNYEQYF.

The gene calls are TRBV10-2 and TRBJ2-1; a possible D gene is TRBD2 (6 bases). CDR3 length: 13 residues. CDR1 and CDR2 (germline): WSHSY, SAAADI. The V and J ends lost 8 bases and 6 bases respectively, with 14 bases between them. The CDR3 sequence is CASGGTGGNEQFF. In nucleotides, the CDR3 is TGCGCCAGCGGGGGGACTGGTGGCAATGAGCAGTTCTTC.

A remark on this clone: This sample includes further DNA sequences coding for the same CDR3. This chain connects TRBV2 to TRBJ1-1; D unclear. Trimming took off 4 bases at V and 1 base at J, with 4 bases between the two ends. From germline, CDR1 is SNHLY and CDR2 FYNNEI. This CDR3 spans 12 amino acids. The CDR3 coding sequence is TGTGCCAGCAGTGCAGCGAACACTGAAGCTTTCTTT. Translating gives CASSAANTEAFF.

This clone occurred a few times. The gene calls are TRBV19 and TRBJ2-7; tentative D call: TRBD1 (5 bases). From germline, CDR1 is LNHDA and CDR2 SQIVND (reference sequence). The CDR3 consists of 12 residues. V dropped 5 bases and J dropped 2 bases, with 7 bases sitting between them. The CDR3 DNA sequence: TGTGCCAGTAGTGACAGCCCCTACGAGCAGTACTTC. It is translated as CASSDSPYEQYF.

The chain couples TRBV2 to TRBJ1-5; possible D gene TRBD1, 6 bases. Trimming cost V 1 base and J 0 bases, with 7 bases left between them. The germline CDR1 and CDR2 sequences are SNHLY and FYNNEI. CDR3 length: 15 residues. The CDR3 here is CASSEGRGSNQPQHF. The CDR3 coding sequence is TGTGCCAGCAGTGAAGGCAGGGGTAGCAATCAGCCCCAGCATTTT.

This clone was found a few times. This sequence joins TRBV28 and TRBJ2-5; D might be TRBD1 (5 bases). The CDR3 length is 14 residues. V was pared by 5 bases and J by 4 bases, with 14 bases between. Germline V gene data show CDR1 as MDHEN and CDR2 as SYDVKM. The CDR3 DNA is TGTGCCAGCAGTCGCAGGGAAATAGGAGAGACCCAGTACTTC. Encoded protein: CASSRREIGETQYF.